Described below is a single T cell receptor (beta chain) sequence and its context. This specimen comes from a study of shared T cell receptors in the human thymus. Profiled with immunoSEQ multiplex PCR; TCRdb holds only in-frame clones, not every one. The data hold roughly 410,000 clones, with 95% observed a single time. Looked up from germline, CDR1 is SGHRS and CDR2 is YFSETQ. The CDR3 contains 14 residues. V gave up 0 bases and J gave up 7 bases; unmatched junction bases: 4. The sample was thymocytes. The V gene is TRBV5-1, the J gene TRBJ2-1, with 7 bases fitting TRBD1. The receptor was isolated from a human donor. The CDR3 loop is CASSLGQGGNEQFF. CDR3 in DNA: TGCGCCAGCAGCTTGGGACAGGGCGGGAATGAGCAGTTCTTC.